What follows are 13 T cell receptor beta chains derived from one specimen sequenced in a study of PD-1 blockade in classical Hodgkin lymphoma. Time point described: cycle 4 day 1 (C4D1), after 6 weeks of nivolumab. After autologous stem cell transplantation all patients relapsed, and prior brentuximab vedotin exposure differed between cohorts. CD8+ T cell isolation from thawed PBMCs was performed by magnetic negative selection. The table came from immunoSEQ multiplex PCR; TCRdb's copy has only in-frame clones and leaves some out. The sample carries thousands of clones, around 84% recorded once. Sequenced here: CD8+ T cells from blood, sampled before the fourth cycle of nivolumab. The source is a human donor with classical Hodgkin lymphoma.

The chain has TRBV27 and TRBJ2-7, with 7 bases that match TRBD1. Germline trimming cut 2 bases from V and 3 bases from J; bases unmatched to any gene: 4. The length of the CDR3 is 14 residues. The V gene's germline CDR1 is MNHEY and CDR2 SMNVEV (reference sequence). The CDR3 is CASSLRGQNYEQYF. The CDR3 DNA is TGTGCCAGCAGTTTAAGGGGACAGAACTACGAGCAGTACTTC.

V and J are TRBV29-1 and TRBJ2-1; maybe TRBD1 (6 bases). This CDR3 is 14 amino acids long. The V gene lost 5 bases and the J gene lost 6 bases, with 17 bases spanning the gap. Germline V gene sequence: CDR1 SQVTM, CDR2 ANQGSEA. The CDR3, as DNA: TGCAGCGTTCTGCGACAGGAGCCACCCAATGAGCAGTTCTTC. Translation: CSVLRQEPPNEQFF.

This clone was counted a few times. The chain links TRBV7-2 to TRBJ1-6; D gene uncertain. The CDR3 length is 15 residues. V was shortened by 5 bases and J by 7 bases, with 15 bases between the two germline ends. The germline V gene has CDR1 SGHTA and CDR2 FQGNSA. The DNA for the CDR3 is TGTGCCAGCAGCCCACGGTTCGGGGAAAATTCACCCCTCCACTTT. It encodes CASSPRFGENSPLHF.

The genes are TRBV28 and TRBJ2-3; 12 bases map to TRBD2. Unmatched junction bases numbered 12, after V lost 4 bases and J lost 7 bases. The CDR3 has 17 amino acids. Germline CDR1 MDHEN, CDR2 SYDVKM. In DNA form, the CDR3 reads TGTGCCAGCAGTTGGAAGGCTAGCGGGGGGGCAGCGAATACGCAGTATTTT. Translation: CASSWKASGGAANTQYF.

The CDR3 DNA is TGTGCCAGCAGTTTCCTATATCAGCCCCAGCATTTT. It translates to CASSFLYQPQHF. This chain links TRBV6-9 with TRBJ1-5, with no clear D. The CDR3 sequence is 12 residues long. V shed 4 bases and J shed 5 bases, with 6 bases lying between them. Germline assignment: CDR1 MNHGY and CDR2 SVAAGI.

CDR3 coding DNA: TGTGCCAGCAGCTTAGGAGGGTCCGGGACGTCCTACGAGCAGTACTTC. Translated, it gives CASSLGGSGTSYEQYF. This sequence joins TRBV7-6 and TRBJ2-7, with D perhaps given as TRBD1 or TRBD2 (5 bases each). CDR3 length: 16 amino acids. Germline values: CDR1 SGHVS, CDR2 FNYEAQ. Trimming left V 1 base short and J 1 base short, with 14 bases between.

The chain carries TRBV11-2 and TRBJ2-7, with D possibly TRBD1 on 7 matching bases. CDR1 and CDR2 from the germline V gene are SGHAT and FQNNGV. CDR3 length equals 15 residues. The V and J ends lost 1 base and 3 bases respectively, with 13 bases between them. CDR3 nucleotide sequence: TGTGCCAGCAGCTTAGCCGACAGGGAGGTCTACGAGCAGTACTTC. Translation gives CASSLADREVYEQYF.

In DNA, the CDR3 is TGTGCCAGCAGTCCCGGACTAGCGGGGACGATTCAAGAGACCCAGTACTTC. Translated: CASSPGLAGTIQETQYF. The chain couples TRBV27 to TRBJ2-5, with 12 bases that match TRBD2. Germline CDR1 MNHEY, CDR2 SMNVEV (reference sequence). CDR3 length: 17 residues. The junction had 9 bases not matched to a gene; V was cut back by 5 bases and J by 2 bases.

The V and J genes are TRBV6-1 and TRBJ1-1; D not certain. Trimming removed 1 base at V and 2 bases at J, with 14 bases between. Germline V gives CDR1 MNHNS, CDR2 SASEGT. The CDR3 spans 16 residues. CDR3 nucleotides: TGTGCCAGCAGTGAAGAGAGGGTCGCGTATAACACTGAAGCTTTCTTT. Its translation is CASSEERVAYNTEAFF.

The rearrangement uses TRBV29-1 and TRBJ1-1; 10 bases match TRBD1. The CDR3 is 14 residues long. Germline CDR1 is SQVTM and CDR2 is ANQGSEA. The junction had 5 bases not matched to a gene; V was cut back by 1 base and J by 6 bases. CDR3: CSVEAAGQGAEAFF. CDR3 bases: TGCAGCGTTGAAGCCGCCGGACAGGGGGCTGAAGCTTTCTTT.

The rearrangement uses TRBV4-1 and TRBJ1-5; no clear D gene. Germline V gene lookup returns CDR1 MGHRA and CDR2 YSYEKL. V was pared by 1 base and J by 3 bases, with 10 bases between. The CDR3 is 15 amino acids. The CDR3 region is CASSQVGGNNQPQHF. The CDR3, as DNA: TGCGCCAGCAGCCAAGTAGGCGGGAACAATCAGCCCCAGCATTTT.

The rearrangement links TRBV11-2 to TRBJ1-4; D is unclear. Germline-derived CDR1 and CDR2 are SGHAT and FQNNGV. This CDR3 is 15 amino acids long. Trimming pared 5 bases from V and 4 bases from J, leaving 14 bases between. CDR3 nucleotide sequence: TGTGCCAGCAGCGTCCTCATGGACCTTAATGAAAAACTGTTTTTT. This encodes CASSVLMDLNEKLFF.

The chain uses TRBV4-1 and TRBJ2-5; 8 bases are shared with TRBD1. CDR3 length equals 16 residues. The ends lost 3 bases at V and 5 bases at J; junction bases unmatched: 11. Germline lookup yields CDR1 MGHRA and CDR2 YSYEKL. For the CDR3, the DNA is TGCGCCAGCAGCCACAGGGAGGCAGGGGGCGATGAGACCCAGTACTTC. Translated: CASSHREAGGDETQYF.